This T cell receptor beta chain was retrieved from a study of early T cells in non-severe SARS-CoV-2 infection. Study-level background: Bulk RNA isolated from unsorted whole blood underwent sequencing; chains were not paired.

Germline CDR1 and CDR2: MNHEY and SVGAGI. V was shortened by 0 bases and J by 9 bases, with 18 bases between the two germline ends. This CDR3 is built from 16 residues. Each single cDNA molecule received a unique molecular identifier. TCRdb reprocessed the 5' RACE reads via MiXCR and lists one record per CDR3 protein. The profile shows more than 90,000 distinct CDR3 sequences, less than 15% of them singletons. This sequence joins TRBV6-5 and TRBJ2-4; the D is unclear. The sequencing sample was made of whole blood. The receptor was isolated from an adult who was a healthcare worker with PCR-confirmed SARS-CoV-2 infection or an uninfected control (not recorded which). The CDR3 region has the DNA TGTGCCAGCAGTTACTCGAGTGGTGGCCCCCTAGGCATTCAGTACTTC. It specifies CASSYSSGGPLGIQYF.